The clone carrying this T cell receptor beta chain was seen a few times. The target antigen is unknown. The collection from each donor was one heparinised blood draw averaging roughly 100 mL. The record originates from a study of beta chain features in type 1 diabetes. Whole-study context: In age, gender and cell yields, patients were similar to healthy donors.

The CDR3 loop spans 14 amino acids. Germline lookup yields CDR1 LNHDA and CDR2 SQIVND (reference sequence). The V end was cut by 2 bases, the J end by 0 bases, with 5 bases between. Study findings and constraints: PCR could preferentially amplify shorter templates, alike in patients and controls. The similarity of naive, central memory and Treg TCRB repertoires appeared greater among patients than among healthy donors.

Of the isolated RNA, all was reverse transcribed, and so the sequenced material was expressed TCRB transcripts. TCRdb's copy holds only in-frame clones and misses some; the assay was immunoSEQ multiplex PCR. The sample consists of around 200,000 clones, about 13% of them appearing once. The sequenced sample consisted of central memory CD4+ T cells from blood. The source is a woman younger than 35 in good health. The chain couples TRBV19 to TRBJ1-5; D not resolved. The CDR3 DNA reads as TGTGCCAGTAGTATACCCTATAGCAATCAGCCCCAGCATTTT. Protein: CASSIPYSNQPQHF.